This entry lists 17 T cell receptor beta chains sequenced from one sample in a study of blood T cell repertoires in COVID-19. Assay: immunoSEQ multiplex PCR; the TCRdb copy retains only in-frame clones and omits some. The sample holds 150,000 to 200,000 clones, about 85% seen once. Source material: PBMCs or T cells enriched from blood (not recorded which). These receptors came from a woman aged 45-65 years who had recovered from COVID-19.

The rearrangement joins TRBV4-3 to TRBJ2-1; TRBD2 aligns across 7 bases. The CDR3 runs to 16 residues. The germline V gene encodes CDR1 LGHNA and CDR2 YSLEER. J lost 4 bases, V lost 4 bases, and 10 bases had no gene match. The CDR3, as DNA: TGCGCCAGCAGCCGTACTAGCGAATTCCAGTACAATGAGCAGTTCTTC. Translated, it gives CASSRTSEFQYNEQFF.

This chain uses TRBV20-1 with TRBJ1-1; no clear D. The CDR3 is made up of 11 amino acids. V lost 3 bases and J 2 bases, leaving 4 bases between the germline ends. Germline V CDR1 and CDR2: DFQATT, SNEGSKA (reference sequence). The CDR3 region has the DNA TGCAGTGCTAGTTCAAACACTGAAGCTTTCTTT. Its translation is CSASSNTEAFF.

This clone was detected once. The sample carries other DNA sequences with the same CDR3. This chain joins TRBV27 and TRBJ1-5; a weak D match, TRBD1 (5 bases). Per germline, CDR1 MNHEY and CDR2 SMNVEV (reference sequence). Trimming cost V 3 bases and J 2 bases, with 8 bases left between them. The CDR3 spans 14 residues. Here the CDR3 DNA reads TGTGCCAGCAGTTTCAGGGAGGGCAATCAGCCCCAGCATTTT. Its protein product is CASSFREGNQPQHF.

The chain combines TRBV18 with TRBJ1-2; D call uncertain. Germline CDR1 and CDR2: KGHSH and LQKENI. The CDR3 spans 16 residues. The V end was cut by 1 base, the J end by 7 bases, with 19 bases between. CDR3 region: CASSPLFQADDAGYTF. Written as DNA, the CDR3 is TGTGCCAGCTCACCACTATTCCAGGCTGACGATGCTGGCTACACCTTC. The entire variable domain, with the rest obtained from reference TRBV18 and TRBJ1-2, is as follows: NAGVMQNPRHLVRRRGQEARLRCSPMKGHSHVYWYRQLPEEGLKFMVYLQKENIIDESGMPKERFSAEFPKEGPSILRIQQVVRGDSAAYFCASSPLFQADDAGYTFGSGTRLTVV.

This chain connects TRBV3-1 (or the pseudogene TRBV3-2) to TRBJ2-1, with 8 bases that match TRBD2. Germline V gives CDR1 LGHDT, CDR2 YNNKEL (reference sequence). The J segment lost 2 bases and the V segment lost 0 bases, leaving 6 bases of the junction unmatched. CDR3 size: 17 residues. CDR3 DNA: TGTGCCAGCAGCCAAGATCGGGAGCGGGGGACCTACAATGAGCAGTTCTTC. It yields the protein CASSQDRERGTYNEQFF.

The rearrangement joins TRBV5-8 to TRBJ2-7; D not certain. The CDR3 totals 12 residues. Germline assignment: CDR1 SGHTS and CDR2 YDEGEE. V was trimmed by 1 base and J by 4 bases, leaving 6 bases between them. This CDR3 reads CASSLLFYEQYF. Here the CDR3 DNA reads TGTGCCAGCAGCTTGCTCTTTTACGAGCAGTACTTC.

This sequence joins TRBV11-3 and TRBJ2-3; maybe TRBD1 (6 bases). Trimming stripped 6 bases from V and 2 bases from J, with 12 bases between. In germline, CDR1 is SGHNT, CDR2 YENEEA. The CDR3 covers 14 residues. CDR3 region: CASRQGEITDTQYF. In DNA form, the CDR3 reads TGTGCCAGCAGACAGGGAGAAATCACAGATACGCAGTATTTT.

This clone was counted a few times. The gene calls are TRBV7-2 and TRBJ2-2; 7 nucleotides agree with TRBD2. The CDR3 has 18 amino acids. Trimming removed 7 bases from V and 1 base from J; junction bases left unmatched: 15. The germline V gene encodes CDR1 SGHTA and CDR2 FQGNSA. Written as DNA, the CDR3 is TGTGCCAGCACCATTGCTTCTCTAGCGGAGAAGAACACCGGGGAGCTGTTTTTT. This sequence encodes CASTIASLAEKNTGELFF.

This clone has only one observation. The chain joins TRBV6-1 to TRBJ2-7, with a tentative D call TRBD1 (7 bases). Germline lookup yields CDR1 MNHNS and CDR2 SASEGT. The CDR3 length is 15 residues. V lost 3 bases and J lost 4, with 16 bases in between. CDR3 bases: TGTGCCAGCAGTGATTCCTCCAGGGGGGTTTACGAGCAGTACTTC. It encodes CASSDSSRGVYEQYF.

This sequence joins TRBV11-3 and TRBJ1-1; TRBD1 aligns across 11 bases. J gave up 6 bases and V 5 bases, and 2 bases lay outside the gene matches. CDR3 length equals 13 residues. CDR1 SGHNT and CDR2 YENEEA come from the germline V gene. In DNA, the CDR3 is TGTGCCAGCAGCACGGGACAGGGGGCTGAAGCTTTCTTT. Translation: CASSTGQGAEAFF.

This chain links TRBV18 with TRBJ1-2; no clear D. V was shortened by 6 bases and J by 10 bases, with 21 bases between the two germline ends. This CDR3 is 14 amino acids long. From germline, CDR1 is KGHSH and CDR2 LQKENI. CDR3 region: CASSPGGSPIAYTF. CDR3 nucleotide sequence: TGTGCCAGCTCCCCTGGAGGGTCTCCTATCGCCTACACCTTC. The whole variable domain, filled in from reference TRBV18 and TRBJ1-2, reads NAGVMQNPRHLVRRRGQEARLRCSPMKGHSHVYWYRQLPEEGLKFMVYLQKENIIDESGMPKERFSAEFPKEGPSILRIQQVVRGDSAAYFCASSPGGSPIAYTFGSGTRLTVV.

This chain joins TRBV2 and TRBJ2-5; 8 nucleotides match TRBD1. Germline CDR1 and CDR2: SNHLY and FYNNEI. J was trimmed by 6 bases and V by 5 bases; bases with no gene match: 8. The CDR3 spans 14 residues. Here the CDR3 reads CASSTGTGEQTQYF. CDR3 sequence (DNA): TGTGCCAGCAGTACCGGGACAGGCGAACAGACCCAGTACTTC.

The chain combines TRBV7-3 with TRBJ1-1; D is ambiguous. CDR1 SGHTA and CDR2 FQGTGA come from the germline V gene. Trimming shortened V by 3 bases and J by 5 bases, and 10 bases separated the two germline ends. The CDR3 covers 13 residues. The CDR3 protein is CASSFSRNTEAFF. CDR3 nucleotides: TGTGCCAGCAGCTTCAGTCGTAATACTGAAGCTTTCTTT.

The chain joins TRBV29-1 to TRBJ1-1, with 7 bases matching TRBD1. This CDR3 contains 11 residues. Germline V lookup: CDR1 SQVTM, CDR2 ANQGSEA. J lost 7 bases, V lost 5 bases, and 4 bases had no gene match. The CDR3 spells CSVRQGSEAFF. In DNA, the CDR3 is TGCAGCGTTCGACAGGGAAGTGAAGCTTTCTTT.

This rearrangement joins TRBV27 to TRBJ1-4; 7 bases line up with TRBD1. CDR1 is MNHEY and CDR2 is SMNVEV in the germline V gene (reference sequence). V shed 6 bases, J shed 0 bases, and the junction held 7 bases outside the gene matches. This CDR3 is built from 16 residues. CDR3 region: CASRGRGTATNEKLFF. The CDR3 DNA reads TGTGCCAGCAGGGGCAGGGGGACGGCAACTAATGAAAAACTGTTTTTT. The variable domain in full, completed from reference TRBV27 and TRBJ1-4, reads EAQVTQNPRYLITVTGKKLTVTCSQNMNHEYMSWYRQDPGLGLRQIYYSMNVEVTDKGDVPEGYKVSRKEKRNFPLILESPSPNQTSLYFCASRGRGTATNEKLFFGSGTQLSVL.

DNA of the CDR3: TGTGCCAGCAGTGAAGCAGGAGACAGGAGTCAGCCCCAGCATTTT. Protein sequence: CASSEAGDRSQPQHF. This chain connects TRBV6-1 to TRBJ1-5, with D tentatively TRBD1 (6 bases). V lost 0 bases and J lost 6, with 12 bases in between. Germline V CDR1 and CDR2: MNHNS, SASEGT. The CDR3 loop spans 15 amino acids.

The CDR3 DNA reads as TGCGCCAGCACTCTGACTAGCGGGAGGGCCATAGATACGCAGTATTTT. Protein: CASTLTSGRAIDTQYF. The rearrangement links TRBV23-1 to TRBJ2-3, with 14 bases that match TRBD2. TRBV23-1 is classed as an ORF, of uncertain function. The V segment lost 7 bases and the J segment 5 bases; nucleotides outside the gene matches: 8. The CDR3 sequence is 16 residues long.